The sequence of this TCR beta chain was determined in a study of blood T cell repertoires in COVID-19. As for the study in general: Researchers got acute and convalescent COVID-19 samples from the United States, Italy and Spain.

Per the original methods: Researchers report that nucleated cell counts were estimated from reference gene primer amplification. This table comes from immunoSEQ multiplex PCR, and its TCRdb copy is limited to in-frame clones, with some not included. V and J calls and clone size are copied from that table; D and trimming were computed from the DNA. Of about 330,000 clones listed, around 86% are singletons. What the recovered Cohort 3 donors had was two negative PCRs, clearance, or symptom resolution. The CDR3 loop spans 16 amino acids. V lost 0 bases and J lost 1, with 13 bases in between. From germline, CDR1 is SGDLS and CDR2 YYNGEE.

The rearrangement uses TRBV9 and TRBJ2-5, with a tentative D call TRBD2 (5 bases). Sample: PBMCs or T cells enriched from blood (not recorded which). This sequence originates from a woman under 30 who had recovered from COVID-19. DNA of the CDR3: TGTGCCAGCAGCGTAGGGGCAGGAGGCCTCCAAGAGACCCAGTACTTC. It translates to CASSVGAGGLQETQYF.